These 18 T cell receptor beta chains came from one sample sequenced in a study of T-cell reconstitution after alpha-beta-depleted transplantation in children. As it was prepared, the TCRbeta library received unique molecular identifiers. One entry per CDR3 protein results from TCRdb running MiXCR on the PCR reads. The table includes nearly 350,000 distinct CDR3 sequences, about 16% detected once. The sample consisted of PBMCs, mostly from graft donor cells, taken 360 days after TCRalphabeta/CD19-depleted stem cell transplant. These receptors all stem from a male patient between 2 and 15 years old who had a stem cell transplant for acute lymphoblastic leukemia, so the T cells may come from the graft donor.

This clonotype was picked up many times. The genes are TRBV18 and TRBJ1-1; 7 bases are a match to TRBD1. This CDR3 is built from 14 residues. The V gene's germline CDR1 is KGHSH and CDR2 LQKENI. Trimming removed 6 bases from V and 1 base from J; junction bases left unmatched: 5. CDR3 in DNA: TGTGCCAGCTCGCTGGGACAGACGAACACTGAAGCTTTCTTT. Amino acids: CASSLGQTNTEAFF.

There are a few counts of this clonotype. V is TRBV7-3 and J is TRBJ2-1; 7 bases align to TRBD2. There are 15 residues in the CDR3. CDR1 SGHTA and CDR2 FQGTGA come from the germline V gene. J was trimmed by 8 bases and V by 1 base; bases with no gene match: 8. CDR3 sequence: CASSLNRGSRDEQFF. Written as DNA, the CDR3 is TGTGCCAGCAGCTTAAATCGCGGGAGTAGGGATGAGCAGTTCTTC. Full variable domain (rest looked up from reference TRBV7-3 and TRBJ2-1): GAGVSQTPSNKVTEKGKYVELRCDPISGHTALYWYRQSLGQGPEFLIYFQGTGAADDSGLPNDRFFAVRPEGSVSTLKIQRTERGDSAVYLCASSLNRGSRDEQFFGPGTRLTVL.

The gene calls are TRBV4-3 and TRBJ2-7, with D perhaps assigned TRBD1 or TRBD2 (6 bases each). Germline V gene lookup returns CDR1 LGHNA and CDR2 YSLEER. The CDR3 sequence is 16 residues long. V was trimmed by 0 bases and J by 2 bases, leaving 14 bases between them. The DNA of the CDR3 is TGCGCCAGCAGCCAAGATATGGGGGGCAGGGCCTACGAGCAGTACTTC. Protein sequence: CASSQDMGGRAYEQYF.

The V and J genes are TRBV3-1 and TRBJ2-1; 8 bases map to TRBD2. Germline V gene data show CDR1 as LGHDT and CDR2 as YNNKEL (reference sequence). Losses at the gene ends were 0 bases for V and 1 base for J; bases not matched to a gene: 5. CDR3 length equals 17 residues. CDR3 in DNA: TGTGCCAGCAGCCAAGACGTTCGGGGGGGTTCCTACAATGAGCAGTTCTTC. Its translation is CASSQDVRGGSYNEQFF.

V gene TRBV7-3 combines with J gene TRBJ2-2; D is possibly TRBD1 (5 bases). CDR3 length: 15 amino acids. V was shortened by 2 bases and J by 0 bases, with 7 bases between the two germline ends. Germline lookup yields CDR1 SGHTA and CDR2 FQGTGA. CDR3 loop: CASSLWGPNTGELFF. DNA of the CDR3: TGTGCCAGCAGCTTATGGGGCCCGAACACCGGGGAGCTGTTTTTT.

This clonotype was seen only a few times. V and J are TRBV14 and TRBJ2-1; D is possibly TRBD2 (6 bases). Germline V CDR1 and CDR2: SGHDN, FVKESK. CDR3 length equals 13 residues. With 2 bases removed from V and 9 bases from J, the gap between germline ends came to 11 bases. In DNA, the CDR3 is TGTGCCAGCAGCCAAATCCGGGAGAGTGAGCAGTTCTTC. It is translated as CASSQIRESEQFF.

This clonotype was observed a handful of times. This chain connects TRBV12-3 or TRBV12-4 to TRBJ2-1, with D tentatively TRBD1 or TRBD2 (5 bases each). CDR3 length: 15 residues. V was pared by 5 bases and J by 7 bases, with 18 bases between. The CDR3 nucleotides read TGTGCCAGCAGTCCCACCGGGACCTCTGAAAATGAGCAGTTCTTC. It specifies CASSPTGTSENEQFF.

This clonotype has ten or more counts. V gene TRBV12-3 or TRBV12-4 combines with J gene TRBJ2-1; TRBD2 matches at 9 bases. CDR3 length equals 14 residues. Trimming removed 6 bases from V and 8 bases from J; junction bases left unmatched: 8. The CDR3, as DNA: TGTGCCAGCAGCCCGGGACTAGCTTCCCATGAGCAGTTCTTC. Its protein product is CASSPGLASHEQFF.

This clonotype is a singleton in its sample. The chain has TRBV28 and TRBJ1-6; D uncertain. V gave up 3 bases and J gave up 13 bases, with 13 bases separating them. Germline assignment: CDR1 MDHEN and CDR2 SYDVKM. The CDR3 sequence is 13 residues long. The CDR3 DNA is TGTGCCAGCAGTTTTGATGTCGGGGATCCCCTCCACTTT. Translated: CASSFDVGDPLHF.

The chain carries TRBV29-1 and TRBJ2-2; D is ambiguous. Trimming stripped 2 bases from V and 1 base from J, with 5 bases between. This CDR3 has 13 amino acids. Germline lookup yields CDR1 SQVTM and CDR2 ANQGSEA. CDR3 DNA sequence: TGCAGCGTTGAAAGGCAGAACACCGGGGAGCTGTTTTTT. Translating gives CSVERQNTGELFF.

This clonotype occurred a few times. The rearrangement uses TRBV7-2 and TRBJ2-5, with a weak D call TRBD2 (6 bases). The CDR3 consists of 14 residues. Trimming removed 1 base at V and 5 bases at J, with 11 bases between. Germline V gene data show CDR1 as SGHTA and CDR2 as FQGNSA. For the CDR3, the DNA is TGTGCCAGCAGCTTAGTTACTAGCTGGGAGACCCAGTACTTC. Amino acid sequence: CASSLVTSWETQYF.

The chain combines TRBV12-3 or TRBV12-4 with TRBJ2-3, with D possibly being TRBD2 (6 bases). This CDR3 contains 14 residues. Deletions cut 0 bases from V and 6 bases from J, with 10 bases between. The CDR3: CASSLAGGGDTQYF. The CDR3 region has the DNA TGTGCCAGCAGTTTAGCGGGAGGAGGGGATACGCAGTATTTT.

Ten or more counts support this clonotype. The gene calls are TRBV5-1 and TRBJ1-4, with TRBD1 as a possible D gene (5 bases). Trimming pared 2 bases from V and 7 bases from J, leaving 9 bases between. The CDR3 runs to 13 residues. CDR1 SGHRS and CDR2 YFSETQ come from the germline V gene. The CDR3 DNA reads TGCGCCAGCAGCTTTGGGACGGCTGAAAAACTGTTTTTT. Amino acid sequence: CASSFGTAEKLFF. Supplemented by reference TRBV5-1 and TRBJ1-4, the full variable domain reads KAGVTQTPRYLIKTRGQQVTLSCSPISGHRSVSWYQQTPGQGLQFLFEYFSETQRNKGNFPGRFSGRQFSNSRSEMNVSTLELGDSALYLCASSFGTAEKLFFGSGTQLSVL.

The V and J genes are TRBV28 and TRBJ1-5, with D unclear. V was cut by 3 bases and J by 4 bases, with 25 bases left in between. Germline assignment: CDR1 MDHEN and CDR2 SYDVKM. The CDR3 totals 19 residues. The CDR3 DNA reads TGTGCCAGCAGTTTCGAGGGTTCTTACCCAAAGACAAGGAATCAGCCCCAGCATTTT. Residues: CASSFEGSYPKTRNQPQHF. The full variable domain, with the rest looked up from reference TRBV28 and TRBJ1-5, is DVKVTQSSRYLVKRTGEKVFLECVQDMDHENMFWYRQDPGLGLRLIYFSYDVKMKEKGDIPEGYSVSREKKERFSLILESASTNQTSMYLCASSFEGSYPKTRNQPQHFGDGTRLSIL.

This clonotype was detected many times. This chain uses TRBV20-1 with TRBJ2-7; 9 nucleotides align to TRBD2. The CDR3 loop spans 15 amino acids. Germline V CDR1 and CDR2: DFQATT, SNEGSKA (reference sequence). With 5 bases clipped from V and 3 bases from J, the junction kept 11 bases outside the gene matches. Here the CDR3 DNA reads TGCAGTGCTCCGGGGGGTAGCGGGAGTTTCTACGAGCAGTACTTC. Translating gives CSAPGGSGSFYEQYF.

This clonotype appeared many times. The chain has TRBV5-1 and TRBJ2-7; D unclear. The CDR3 consists of 11 residues. Trimming cost V 0 bases and J 3 bases, with 1 base left between them. Germline loops: CDR1 SGHRS, CDR2 YFSETQ. The CDR3 spells CASSLDYEQYF. CDR3 nucleotide sequence: TGCGCCAGCAGCTTGGACTACGAGCAGTACTTC.

The V gene is TRBV4-3, the J gene TRBJ2-7, with 8 positions matching TRBD1. The V gene's germline CDR1 is LGHNA and CDR2 YSLEER. The CDR3 is 15 amino acids. The ends lost 2 bases at V and 3 bases at J; junction bases unmatched: 6. The DNA of the CDR3 is TGCGCCAGCAGCCAACTTGGGACAGGTGACTACGAGCAGTACTTC. It codes for CASSQLGTGDYEQYF.

This clonotype was seen a handful of times. The rearrangement links TRBV11-1 to TRBJ1-2; tentatively, D is TRBD1 (6 bases). Trimming cost V 5 bases and J 3 bases, with 25 bases left between them. This CDR3 is built from 18 residues. Germline CDR1 SGHAT, CDR2 FQDESV (reference sequence). CDR3 protein: CASSGSGGLPLFDYGYTF. The CDR3, as DNA: TGTGCCAGCAGCGGTAGCGGGGGGCTCCCCTTATTCGACTATGGCTACACCTTC. Drawing the rest from reference TRBV11-1 and TRBJ1-2, the complete variable domain is EAEVAQSPRYKITEKSQAVAFWCDPISGHATLYWYRQILGQGPELLVQFQDESVVDDSQLPKDRFSAERLKGVDSTLKIQPAELGDSAMYLCASSGSGGLPLFDYGYTFGSGTRLTVV.